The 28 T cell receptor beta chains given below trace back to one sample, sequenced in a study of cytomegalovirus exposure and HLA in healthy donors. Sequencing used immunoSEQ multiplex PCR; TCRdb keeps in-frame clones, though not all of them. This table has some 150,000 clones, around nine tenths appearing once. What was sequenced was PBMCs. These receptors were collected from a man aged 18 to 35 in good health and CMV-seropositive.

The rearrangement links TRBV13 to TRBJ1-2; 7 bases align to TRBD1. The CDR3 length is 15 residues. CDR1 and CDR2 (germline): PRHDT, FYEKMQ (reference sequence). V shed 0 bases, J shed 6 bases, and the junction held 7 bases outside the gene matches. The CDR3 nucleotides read TGTGCCAGCAGCTTAGGAACAGGAGACAGGGATGGCTACACCTTC. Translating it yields CASSLGTGDRDGYTF. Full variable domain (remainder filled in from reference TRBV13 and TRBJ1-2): AAGVIQSPRHLIKEKRETATLKCYPIPRHDTVYWYQQGPGQDPQFLISFYEKMQSDKGSIPDRFSAQQFSDYHSELNMSSLELGDSALYFCASSLGTGDRDGYTFGSGTRLTVV.

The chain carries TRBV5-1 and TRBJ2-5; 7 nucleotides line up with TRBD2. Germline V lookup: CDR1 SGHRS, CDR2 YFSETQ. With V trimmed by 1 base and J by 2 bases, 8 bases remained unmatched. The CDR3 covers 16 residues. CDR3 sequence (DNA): TGCGCCAGCAGCTTGCAGGCTAGCGGACGACAAGAGACCCAGTACTTC. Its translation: CASSLQASGRQETQYF.

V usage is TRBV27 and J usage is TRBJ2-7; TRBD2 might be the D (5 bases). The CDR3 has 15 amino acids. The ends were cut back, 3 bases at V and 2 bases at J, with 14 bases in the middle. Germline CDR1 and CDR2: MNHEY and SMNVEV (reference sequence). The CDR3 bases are TGTGCCAGCAGTTTGAAGGCGGGCGGCACCTACGAGCAGTACTTC. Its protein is CASSLKAGGTYEQYF.

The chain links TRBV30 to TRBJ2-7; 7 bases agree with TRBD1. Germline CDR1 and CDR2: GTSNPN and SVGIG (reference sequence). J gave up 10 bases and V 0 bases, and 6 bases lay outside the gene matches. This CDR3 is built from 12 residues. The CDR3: CAWSVGGSGQYF. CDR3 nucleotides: TGTGCCTGGAGTGTAGGGGGCTCGGGACAGTACTTC.

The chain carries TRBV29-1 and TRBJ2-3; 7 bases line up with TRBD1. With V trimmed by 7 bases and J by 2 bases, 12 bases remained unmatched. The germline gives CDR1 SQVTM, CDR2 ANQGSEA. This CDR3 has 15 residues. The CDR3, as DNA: TGCAGCGCTCCCGGGGACAGTTTTTACACAGATACGCAGTATTTT. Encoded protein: CSAPGDSFYTDTQYF.

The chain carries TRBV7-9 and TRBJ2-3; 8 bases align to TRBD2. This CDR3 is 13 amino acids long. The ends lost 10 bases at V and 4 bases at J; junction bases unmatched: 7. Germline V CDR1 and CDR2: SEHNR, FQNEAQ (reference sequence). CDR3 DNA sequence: TGTGCCAACTCGGGACTAGATCCAGATACGCAGTATTTT. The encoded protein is CANSGLDPDTQYF. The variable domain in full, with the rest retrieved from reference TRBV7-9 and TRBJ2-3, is DTGVSQNPRHKITKRGQNVTFRCDPISEHNRLYWYRQTLGQGPEFLTYFQNEAQLEKSRLLSDRFSAERPKGSFSTLEIQRTEQGDSAMYLCANSGLDPDTQYFGPGTRLTVL.

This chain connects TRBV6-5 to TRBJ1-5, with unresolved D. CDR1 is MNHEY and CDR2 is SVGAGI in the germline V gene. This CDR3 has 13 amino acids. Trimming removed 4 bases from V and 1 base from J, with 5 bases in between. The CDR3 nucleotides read TGTGCCAGCAGTTTAACAAGCAATCAGCCCCAGCATTTT. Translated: CASSLTSNQPQHF.

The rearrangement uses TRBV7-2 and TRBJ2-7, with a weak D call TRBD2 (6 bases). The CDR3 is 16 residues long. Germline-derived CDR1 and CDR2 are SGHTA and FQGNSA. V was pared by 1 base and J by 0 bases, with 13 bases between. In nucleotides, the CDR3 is TGTGCCAGCAGCTTAGAACTGGCGGGAAGCTCCTACGAGCAGTACTTC. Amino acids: CASSLELAGSSYEQYF.

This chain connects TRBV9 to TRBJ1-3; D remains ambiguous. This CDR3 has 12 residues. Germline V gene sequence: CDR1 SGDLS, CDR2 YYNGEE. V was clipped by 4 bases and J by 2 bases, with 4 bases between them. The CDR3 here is CASSPAGNTIYF. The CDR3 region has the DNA TGTGCCAGCAGCCCGGCTGGAAACACCATATATTTT. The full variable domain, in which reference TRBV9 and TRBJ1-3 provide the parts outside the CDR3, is DSGVTQTPKHLITATGQRVTLRCSPRSGDLSVYWYQQSLDQGLQFLIQYYNGEERAKGNILERFSAQQFPDLHSELNLSSLELGDSALYFCASSPAGNTIYFGEGSWLTVV.

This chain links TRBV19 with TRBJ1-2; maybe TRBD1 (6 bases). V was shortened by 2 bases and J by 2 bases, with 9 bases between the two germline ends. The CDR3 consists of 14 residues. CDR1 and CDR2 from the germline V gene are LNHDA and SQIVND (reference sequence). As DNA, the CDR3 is TGTGCCAGTAGTATAAACAGGGCGAACTATGGCTACACCTTC. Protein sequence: CASSINRANYGYTF.

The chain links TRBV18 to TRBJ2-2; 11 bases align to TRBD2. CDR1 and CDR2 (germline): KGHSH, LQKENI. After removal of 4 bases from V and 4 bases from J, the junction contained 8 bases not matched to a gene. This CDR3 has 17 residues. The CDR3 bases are TGTGCCAGCTCACTGTATACTAGCGGGAGCAGCACCGGGGAGCTGTTTTTT. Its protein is CASSLYTSGSSTGELFF.

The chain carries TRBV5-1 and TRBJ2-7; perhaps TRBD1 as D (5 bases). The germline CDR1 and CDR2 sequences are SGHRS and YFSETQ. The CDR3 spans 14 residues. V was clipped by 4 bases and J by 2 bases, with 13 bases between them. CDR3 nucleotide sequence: TGCGCCAGCAGCCCGGTGCAGGGCCCCTACGAGCAGTACTTC. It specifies CASSPVQGPYEQYF.

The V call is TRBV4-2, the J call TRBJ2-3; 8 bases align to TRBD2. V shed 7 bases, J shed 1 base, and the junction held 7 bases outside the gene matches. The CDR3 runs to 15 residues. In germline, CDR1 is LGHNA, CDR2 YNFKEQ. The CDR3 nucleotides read TGTGCCAGCACCACACCGGGACTAGGCACAGATACGCAGTATTTT. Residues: CASTTPGLGTDTQYF.

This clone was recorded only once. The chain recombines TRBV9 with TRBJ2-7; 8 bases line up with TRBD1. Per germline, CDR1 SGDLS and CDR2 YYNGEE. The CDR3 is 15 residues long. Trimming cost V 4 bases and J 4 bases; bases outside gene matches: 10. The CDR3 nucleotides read TGTGCCAGCAGCAAAACCGGGACAGGACCATACGAGCAGTACTTC. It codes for CASSKTGTGPYEQYF.

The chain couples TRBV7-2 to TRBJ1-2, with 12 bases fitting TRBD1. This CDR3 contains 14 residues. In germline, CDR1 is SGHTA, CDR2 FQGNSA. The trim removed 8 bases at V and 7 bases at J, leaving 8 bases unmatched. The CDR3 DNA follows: TGTGCCAGCGGGGGGGACAGGGGGCGAGGTGGCTACACCTTC. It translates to CASGGDRGRGGYTF.

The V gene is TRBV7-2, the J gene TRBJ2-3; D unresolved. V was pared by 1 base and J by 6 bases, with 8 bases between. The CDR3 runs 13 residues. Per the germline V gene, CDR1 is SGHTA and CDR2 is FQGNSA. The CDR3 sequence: CASSLGPSDTQYF. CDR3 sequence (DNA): TGTGCCAGCAGCTTAGGTCCCTCGGATACGCAGTATTTT. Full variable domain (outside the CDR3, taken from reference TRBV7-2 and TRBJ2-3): GAGVSQSPSNKVTEKGKDVELRCDPISGHTALYWYRQSLGQGLEFLIYFQGNSAPDKSGLPSDRFSAERTGGSVSTLTIQRTQQEDSAVYLCASSLGPSDTQYFGPGTRLTVL.

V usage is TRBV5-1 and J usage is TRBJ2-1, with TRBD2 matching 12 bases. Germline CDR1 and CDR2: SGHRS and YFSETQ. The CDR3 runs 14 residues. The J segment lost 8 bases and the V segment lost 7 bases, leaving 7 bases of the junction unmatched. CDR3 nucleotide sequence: TGCGCCAGCTTTAGACTAGCGGGAGAAGATGAGCAGTTCTTC. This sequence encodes CASFRLAGEDEQFF.

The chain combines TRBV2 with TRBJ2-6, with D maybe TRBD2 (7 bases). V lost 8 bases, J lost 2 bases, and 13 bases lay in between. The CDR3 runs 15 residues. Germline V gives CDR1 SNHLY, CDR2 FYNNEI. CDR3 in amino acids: CASWEGGPGANVLTF. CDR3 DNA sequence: TGTGCCAGCTGGGAGGGGGGTCCTGGGGCCAACGTCCTGACTTTC.

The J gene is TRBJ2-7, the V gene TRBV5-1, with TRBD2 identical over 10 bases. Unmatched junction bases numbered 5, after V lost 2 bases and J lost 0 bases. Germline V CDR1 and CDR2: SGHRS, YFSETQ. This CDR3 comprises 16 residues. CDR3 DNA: TGCGCCAGCAGCTTACAACTAGCGGGAAGCTCCTACGAGCAGTACTTC. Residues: CASSLQLAGSSYEQYF. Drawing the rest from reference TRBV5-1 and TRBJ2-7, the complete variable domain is KAGVTQTPRYLIKTRGQQVTLSCSPISGHRSVSWYQQTPGQGLQFLFEYFSETQRNKGNFPGRFSGRQFSNSRSEMNVSTLELGDSALYLCASSLQLAGSSYEQYFGPGTRLTVT.

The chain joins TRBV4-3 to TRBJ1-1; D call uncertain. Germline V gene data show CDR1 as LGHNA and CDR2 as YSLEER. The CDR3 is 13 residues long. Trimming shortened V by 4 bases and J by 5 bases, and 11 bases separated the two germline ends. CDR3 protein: CASSLRRDTEAFF. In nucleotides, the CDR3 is TGCGCCAGCAGCCTTAGACGGGATACTGAAGCTTTCTTT.

The CDR3 bases are TGTGCCAGCAGCCCAGACGGGGGGGGCAATCAGCCCCAGCATTTT. It yields the protein CASSPDGGGNQPQHF. This sequence joins TRBV9 and TRBJ1-5, with a weak D call TRBD1 (5 bases). Germline V gene data show CDR1 as SGDLS and CDR2 as YYNGEE. Trimming removed 4 bases at V and 2 bases at J, with 13 bases between. CDR3 length: 15 amino acids.

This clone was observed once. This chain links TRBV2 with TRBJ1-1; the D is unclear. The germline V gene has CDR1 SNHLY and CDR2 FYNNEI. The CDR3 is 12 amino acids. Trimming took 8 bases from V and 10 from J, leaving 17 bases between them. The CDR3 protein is CASRSPLAGAFF. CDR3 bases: TGTGCCAGCCGTTCTCCGTTGGCAGGAGCTTTCTTT. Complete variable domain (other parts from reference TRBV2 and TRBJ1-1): EPEVTQTPSHQVTQMGQEVILRCVPISNHLYFYWYRQILGQKVEFLVSFYNNEISEKSEIFDDQFSVERPDGSNFTLKIRSTKLEDSAMYFCASRSPLAGAFFGQGTRLTVV.

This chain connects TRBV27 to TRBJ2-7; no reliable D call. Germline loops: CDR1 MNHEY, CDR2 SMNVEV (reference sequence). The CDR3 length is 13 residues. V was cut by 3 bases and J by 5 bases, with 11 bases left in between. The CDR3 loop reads CASSLSNSHEQYF. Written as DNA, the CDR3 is TGTGCCAGCAGTTTGTCCAACAGCCACGAGCAGTACTTC.

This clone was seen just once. The CDR3 spells CASSFGIYNEQFF. The CDR3 DNA reads TGTGCCAGTAGCTTCGGGATTTACAATGAGCAGTTCTTC. The chain employs TRBV19 and TRBJ2-1, with D possibly TRBD2 on 5 matching bases. The CDR3 covers 13 residues. Germline V CDR1 and CDR2: LNHDA, SQIVND (reference sequence). With 6 bases removed from V and 4 bases from J, the gap between germline ends came to 10 bases.

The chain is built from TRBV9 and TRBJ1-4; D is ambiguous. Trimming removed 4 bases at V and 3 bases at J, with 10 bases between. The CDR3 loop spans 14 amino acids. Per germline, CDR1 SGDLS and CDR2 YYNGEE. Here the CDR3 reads CASSSDWANEKLFF. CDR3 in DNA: TGTGCCAGCAGCAGCGATTGGGCTAATGAAAAACTGTTTTTT.

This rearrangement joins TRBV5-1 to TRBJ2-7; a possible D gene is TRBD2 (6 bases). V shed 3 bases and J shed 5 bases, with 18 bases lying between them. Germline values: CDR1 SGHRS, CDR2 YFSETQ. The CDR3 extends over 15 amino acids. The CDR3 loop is CASSWGVEGVDEQYF. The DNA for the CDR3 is TGCGCCAGCAGCTGGGGGGTAGAGGGAGTTGACGAGCAGTACTTC.

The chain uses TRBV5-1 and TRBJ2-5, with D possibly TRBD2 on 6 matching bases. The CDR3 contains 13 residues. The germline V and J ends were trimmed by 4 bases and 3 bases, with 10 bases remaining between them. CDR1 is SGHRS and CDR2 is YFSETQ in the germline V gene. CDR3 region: CASSRGTEETQYF. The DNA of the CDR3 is TGCGCCAGCAGCCGCGGGACTGAAGAGACCCAGTACTTC.

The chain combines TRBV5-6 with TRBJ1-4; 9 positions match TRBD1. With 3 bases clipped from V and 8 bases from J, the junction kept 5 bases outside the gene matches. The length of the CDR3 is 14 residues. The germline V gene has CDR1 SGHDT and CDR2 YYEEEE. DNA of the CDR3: TGTGCCAGCAGCTCACGGACAGGGGTAGAAAAACTGTTTTTT. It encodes CASSSRTGVEKLFF.